The clone carrying this TCR beta chain was counted at least ten times. This sample is drawn from a study of T cells in Graves' hyperthyroidism and ophthalmopathy. Amplified TCR beta CDR3 regions derived from RNA transcripts. The study used the HTBI primer set for a first-round RT-PCR of the TCR CDR3. TCRdb called the multiplex PCR reads again in MiXCR, with one record for every CDR3 protein. The sample carries a few hundred thousand distinct CDR3 sequences, about 15% recorded once. The CDR3 sequence is 15 residues long. Trimming took 7 bases from V and 4 from J; bases not matched to a gene: 6. Per the germline V gene, CDR1 is SNHLY and CDR2 is FYNNEI.

This sequence joins TRBV2 and TRBJ2-2, with 10 nucleotides matching TRBD2. The sequence came from a woman aged 25-40 years with Graves' ophthalmopathy. Sequencing was done on a sample of blood. The CDR3 loop is CASTERGGSTGELFF. As DNA, the CDR3 is TGTGCCAGCACAGAGCGGGGGGGATCCACCGGGGAGCTGTTTTTT.